The sequence of this T cell receptor (beta chain) was determined in a study of blood T cell repertoires in COVID-19. About the research overall: T cells, B-cell-depleted T cells, or PBMCs provided the cDNA or gDNA that served as material.

The CDR3 consists of 13 residues. With 5 bases removed from V and 2 bases from J, the gap between germline ends came to 10 bases. Germline V gene sequence: CDR1 SGHVS, CDR2 FQNEAQ. Original handling: Amplification from reference gene primers served as the basis for estimated nucleated cell counts. Profiling relied on immunoSEQ multiplex PCR, and the TCRdb table lists in-frame clones only, not all of them. V and J calls and clone size are copied from that table; D and trimming were computed from the DNA. The sample yields about 230,000 clones, roughly 80% seen once. V usage is TRBV7-8 and J usage is TRBJ2-7; no firm D call. The sequence came from a man aged 50 or older with active or convalescent COVID-19. Sample: peripheral blood. The CDR3 nucleotides read TGTGCCAGCAGCCTGGCGAGGCCCTACGAGCAGTACTTC. It translates to CASSLARPYEQYF.